This T cell receptor beta chain was sequenced in a study of blood T cell repertoires in COVID-19. TCRdb's copy holds only in-frame clones and misses some; the assay was immunoSEQ multiplex PCR. The sample shows roughly 79,000 clones, around 80% of them seen only once. The germline CDR1 and CDR2 sequences are LGHDT and YNNKEL (reference sequence). V was cut by 3 bases and J by 8 bases, with 20 bases left in between. The CDR3 sequence is 16 residues long. The receptor was isolated from a human donor in a cohort sampled during active COVID-19. Sequencing was performed on peripheral blood. The rearrangement uses TRBV3-1 (or the pseudogene TRBV3-2) and TRBJ2-1; D perhaps matches TRBD2 (5 bases). CDR3: CASSHVAREGPHEQFF. CDR3 bases: TGTGCCAGCAGCCACGTCGCGAGGGAAGGACCCCATGAGCAGTTCTTC.